These 29 T cell receptor beta chains were sequenced from one sample in a study of Ad26.COV2.S vaccination and SARS-CoV-2 variants. The treatment here: around 19 received Ad26.COV2.S at low or high dose, single or two shots; roughly 5 received placebo; per-sample allocation not given. The samples were gathered on day 63 after the first injection of vaccine or placebo. Here immunoSEQ multiplex PCR was the method, and the copy in TCRdb shows in-frame clones only, minus some. The table lists about 330,000 clones, roughly 90% of them singletons. Sample: peripheral blood, taken in a trial of Ad26.COV2.S vaccine versus placebo. The receptors stem from a person between 18 and 65 years old who received the Ad26.COV2.S COVID-19 vaccine or a placebo.

This rearrangement joins TRBV5-4 to TRBJ1-2, with TRBD1 identical over 10 bases. Germline CDR1 is SGHNT and CDR2 is YYREEE (reference sequence). Losses at the gene ends were 0 bases for V and 4 bases for J; bases not matched to a gene: 3. This CDR3 comprises 15 residues. The chain's CDR3 is CASSLGQGATYGYTF. CDR3 sequence (DNA): TGTGCCAGCAGCTTGGGACAGGGGGCCACCTATGGCTACACCTTC.

This chain uses TRBV5-1 with TRBJ1-5; no reliable D call. Per germline, CDR1 SGHRS and CDR2 YFSETQ. The length of the CDR3 is 15 residues. With 4 bases removed from V and 8 bases from J, the gap between germline ends came to 19 bases. In nucleotides, the CDR3 is TGCGCCAGCAGCCCAAGCGGACTAACAACGGAGCCCCAGCATTTT. Translation gives CASSPSGLTTEPQHF. Combining the CDR3 with reference TRBV5-1 and TRBJ1-5 gives the whole variable domain KAGVTQTPRYLIKTRGQQVTLSCSPISGHRSVSWYQQTPGQGLQFLFEYFSETQRNKGNFPGRFSGRQFSNSRSEMNVSTLELGDSALYLCASSPSGLTTEPQHFGDGTRLSIL.

V is TRBV4-3 and J is TRBJ1-1, with D hard to call. The CDR3 consists of 15 residues. The germline V and J ends were trimmed by 0 bases and 0 bases, with 8 bases remaining between them. Germline lookup yields CDR1 LGHNA and CDR2 YSLEER. The CDR3 DNA reads as TGCGCCAGCAGCCAAGAGGACTTAGTGAACACTGAAGCTTTCTTT. It specifies CASSQEDLVNTEAFF.

The chain links TRBV6-1 to TRBJ1-5; D is uncertain. The V and J ends lost 3 bases and 0 bases respectively, with 15 bases between them. Germline V gene data show CDR1 as MNHNS and CDR2 as SASEGT. The CDR3 extends over 17 amino acids. The CDR3 protein is CASSDIRGLYSNQPQHF. The CDR3 region has the DNA TGTGCCAGCAGTGATATCAGAGGGCTTTATAGCAATCAGCCCCAGCATTTT.

This clone has only one observation. V and J are TRBV6-2 or TRBV6-3 and TRBJ1-3; D possibly corresponds to TRBD1 (5 bases). CDR1 and CDR2 (germline): MNHEY, SVGEGT. Trimming cost V 5 bases and J 3 bases, with 11 bases left between them. The CDR3 has 14 residues. DNA of the CDR3: TGTGCCAGCAGTACCCGGGACGGTGGAAACACCATATATTTT. As protein: CASSTRDGGNTIYF.

V is TRBV15 and J is TRBJ2-3; no reliable D call. The CDR3 has 12 amino acids. Germline V CDR1 and CDR2: LNHNV, YYDKDF (reference sequence). Deletions cut 1 base from V and 5 bases from J, with 4 bases between. The CDR3 bases are TGTGCCACCAGCAGAGCCGGAGATACGCAGTATTTT. It is translated as CATSRAGDTQYF.

V and J are TRBV7-6 and TRBJ1-5; tentative D call: TRBD1 (5 bases). Trimming removed 0 bases from V and 5 bases from J, with 11 bases in between. Germline CDR1 reads SGHVS; CDR2 reads FNYEAQ. CDR3 size: 15 residues. The CDR3 region is CASSLAEWGHQPQHF. Written as DNA, the CDR3 is TGTGCCAGCAGCTTAGCAGAATGGGGCCATCAGCCCCAGCATTTT.

The CDR3 loop reads CASSQPGGFYEQYF. The CDR3 DNA sequence: TGCGCCAGCAGCCAACCAGGGGGCTTCTACGAGCAGTACTTC. This chain uses TRBV4-1 with TRBJ2-7, with 8 bases aligning to TRBD1. Germline V gives CDR1 MGHRA, CDR2 YSYEKL. V lost 2 bases, J lost 3 bases, and 3 bases stayed unmatched. The CDR3 spans 14 residues.

This chain joins TRBV12-3 or TRBV12-4 and TRBJ1-1; D is unresolved. Deletions cut 6 bases from V and 3 bases from J, with 11 bases between. This CDR3 spans 13 amino acids. CDR3 sequence: CASRLSRDTEAFF. The CDR3 nucleotides are TGTGCCAGCAGGTTAAGTCGGGACACTGAAGCTTTCTTT.

The chain couples TRBV7-2 to TRBJ1-4; no firm D call. The V gene's germline CDR1 is SGHTA and CDR2 FQGNSA. V gave up 1 base and J gave up 5 bases, with 11 bases separating them. This CDR3 has 15 residues. This chain's CDR3 is CASSLVSKRNEKLFF. In DNA, the CDR3 is TGTGCCAGCAGCTTAGTGTCTAAAAGAAATGAAAAACTGTTTTTT.

CDR3 nucleotides: TGCGCCAGCAGTTCGGACCGGATAAGCGGCTACACCTTC. This gives the protein CASSSDRISGYTF. The chain has TRBV10-1 and TRBJ1-2, with unresolved D. This CDR3 spans 13 amino acids. The V and J ends lost 5 bases and 8 bases respectively, with 15 bases between them. Per germline, CDR1 WNHNN and CDR2 SYGVQD (reference sequence).

The sample holds one count of this clone. This sequence joins TRBV6-2 or TRBV6-3 and TRBJ1-4; D remains ambiguous. Germline values: CDR1 MNHEY, CDR2 SVGEGT. The ends were cut back, 3 bases at V and 0 bases at J, with 8 bases in the middle. The CDR3 length is 15 residues. The CDR3 loop is CASSYGRATNEKLFF. Written as DNA, the CDR3 is TGTGCCAGCAGTTATGGACGGGCAACTAATGAAAAACTGTTTTTT.

The J gene is TRBJ2-7, the V gene TRBV4-1, with a possible D match to TRBD2 (6 bases). Germline V gives CDR1 MGHRA, CDR2 YSYEKL. This CDR3 is 16 amino acids long. Trimming took 4 bases from V and 0 from J, leaving 16 bases between them. Here the CDR3 reads CASSPDPGLNSYEQYF. CDR3 coding DNA: TGCGCCAGCAGCCCCGATCCGGGACTCAACTCCTACGAGCAGTACTTC.

J is TRBJ1-2 and V is TRBV7-9; no definite D call. Germline V CDR1 and CDR2: SEHNR, FQNEAQ (reference sequence). The CDR3 loop spans 12 amino acids. Trimming took off 6 bases at V and 4 bases at J, with 9 bases between the two ends. CDR3 sequence reads: CASSLRAYGYTF. In DNA, the CDR3 is TGTGCCAGCAGTCTTAGAGCCTATGGCTACACCTTC.

The chain carries TRBV19 and TRBJ1-2, with D perhaps matching TRBD1 (6 bases). Trimming took 6 bases from V and 3 from J, leaving 11 bases between them. Germline assignment: CDR1 LNHDA and CDR2 SQIVND (reference sequence). The CDR3 consists of 13 residues. The CDR3 nucleotides are TGTGCCAGTAGCCGACAGGCCCACTATGGCTACACCTTC. Translating gives CASSRQAHYGYTF. Based on the CDR3 plus reference TRBV19 and TRBJ1-2, the full variable domain is DGGITQSPKYLFRKEGQNVTLSCEQNLNHDAMYWYRQDPGQGLRLIYYSQIVNDFQKGDIAEGYSVSREKKESFPLTVTSAQKNPTAFYLCASSRQAHYGYTFGSGTRLTVV.

The chain recombines TRBV19 with TRBJ2-7, with TRBD1 as a possible D gene (6 bases). The CDR3 loop spans 14 amino acids. V lost 5 bases to trimming and J lost 0 bases, with 11 bases between them. Germline CDR1 and CDR2: LNHDA and SQIVND (reference sequence). CDR3 loop: CASSFTGSSYEQYF. In DNA form, the CDR3 reads TGTGCCAGTAGTTTTACAGGGAGCTCCTACGAGCAGTACTTC.

The genes are TRBV4-1 and TRBJ1-5, with D maybe TRBD1 (5 bases). The V gene lost 0 bases and the J gene lost 5 bases, with 14 bases spanning the gap. The CDR3 loop spans 16 amino acids. The germline V gene has CDR1 MGHRA and CDR2 YSYEKL. CDR3 nucleotides: TGCGCCAGCAGCCAAGATCCTGGGACCGAATATCAGCCCCAGCATTTT. Protein product: CASSQDPGTEYQPQHF.

The CDR3, as DNA: TGCGCCAGCAGACACACAGGGGGCTACGAGCAGTACTTC. Amino acids: CASRHTGGYEQYF. The V and J genes are TRBV4-1 and TRBJ2-7, with 8 bases aligning to TRBD1. V gave up 6 bases and J gave up 3 bases; unmatched junction bases: 4. The CDR3 runs to 13 residues. Germline CDR1 is MGHRA and CDR2 is YSYEKL.

The chain uses TRBV15 and TRBJ1-5; no firm D call. CDR3 length: 15 residues. The ends were cut back, 6 bases at V and 0 bases at J, with 12 bases in the middle. Germline CDR1 is LNHNV and CDR2 is YYDKDF (reference sequence). Here the CDR3 reads CATSLRGNSNQPQHF. CDR3 nucleotides: TGTGCCACCAGTCTGCGGGGTAATAGCAATCAGCCCCAGCATTTT. The variable domain in full, with the rest retrieved from reference TRBV15 and TRBJ1-5, is DAMVIQNPRYQVTQFGKPVTLSCSQTLNHNVMYWYQQKSSQAPKLLFHYYDKDFNNEADTPDNFQSRRPNTSFCFLDIRSPGLGDTAMYLCATSLRGNSNQPQHFGDGTRLSIL.

This sequence joins TRBV19 and TRBJ1-5, with 7 bases identical to TRBD1. Per the germline V gene, CDR1 is LNHDA and CDR2 is SQIVND (reference sequence). V gave up 5 bases and J gave up 0 bases; unmatched junction bases: 7. The CDR3 runs to 16 residues. As DNA, the CDR3 is TGTGCCAGTAGTGTACGACAGGGTTCTAGCAATCAGCCCCAGCATTTT. Translating gives CASSVRQGSSNQPQHF.

This clone was seen once. The genes are TRBV30 and TRBJ2-7, with 9 bases lining up with TRBD1. Germline lookup yields CDR1 GTSNPN and CDR2 SVGIG (reference sequence). There are 13 residues in the CDR3. The trim removed 2 bases at V and 6 bases at J, leaving 5 bases unmatched. The CDR3 region has the DNA TGTGCCTGGAGTCGCGGGACAGGGTCCGAGCAGTACGTC. It yields the protein CAWSRGTGSEQYV.

This clone was picked up one time. V is TRBV5-4 and J is TRBJ1-3, with 7 bases matching TRBD1. This CDR3 region has 13 residues. The V segment lost 0 bases and the J segment 8 bases; nucleotides outside the gene matches: 2. CDR1 SGHNT and CDR2 YYREEE come from the germline V gene (reference sequence). This CDR3 is CASSLGQGDTIYF. The CDR3, as DNA: TGTGCCAGCAGCTTGGGACAGGGAGACACCATATATTTT.

This sequence joins TRBV5-1 and TRBJ2-5, with 8 positions matching TRBD1. Trimming took 4 bases from V and 5 from J; bases not matched to a gene: 10. From germline, CDR1 is SGHRS and CDR2 YFSETQ. The CDR3 extends over 15 amino acids. In DNA, the CDR3 is TGCGCCAGCAGCCCGTATCAGGGGGCATGGGAGACCCAGTACTTC. This sequence encodes CASSPYQGAWETQYF.

This sequence joins TRBV6-2 or TRBV6-3 and TRBJ1-2; perhaps TRBD1 as D (5 bases). The CDR3 runs 17 residues. V lost 2 bases, J lost 4 bases, and 20 bases lay in between. Germline lookup yields CDR1 MNHEY and CDR2 SVGEGT. This chain's CDR3 is CASSYDTSGDSFYGYTF. CDR3 nucleotides: TGTGCCAGCAGTTACGATACGAGCGGGGACTCGTTCTATGGCTACACCTTC.

This rearrangement joins TRBV9 to TRBJ2-1; 8 nucleotides line up with TRBD2. The CDR3 runs 21 residues. Germline assignment: CDR1 SGDLS and CDR2 YYNGEE. The J segment lost 0 bases and the V segment lost 3 bases, leaving 20 bases of the junction unmatched. The CDR3: CASSDDQSGSSGQSSYNEQFF. The CDR3 bases are TGTGCCAGCAGCGACGATCAGAGCGGGAGTTCGGGCCAAAGCTCCTACAATGAGCAGTTCTTC.

The rearrangement joins TRBV25-1 to TRBJ2-3; the match to TRBD1 covers 11 bases. The CDR3 is made up of 15 amino acids. Trimming took 8 bases from V and 7 from J; bases not matched to a gene: 11. Germline V gene lookup returns CDR1 MGHDK and CDR2 SYGVNS. For the CDR3, the DNA is TGTGCCAGCCGGACAGGGGGCGCGGGGAGATATACGCAGTATTTT. This encodes CASRTGGAGRYTQYF.

This clone has a single count. The V call is TRBV5-1, the J call TRBJ2-2; D is undetermined. Trimming took off 7 bases at V and 4 bases at J, with 17 bases between the two ends. Germline CDR1 SGHRS, CDR2 YFSETQ. The CDR3 is made up of 15 amino acids. The CDR3 DNA follows: TGCGCCAGCCACGACCCTCGAGGCGGCACCGGGGAGCTGTTTTTT. This codes for CASHDPRGGTGELFF.

Here the CDR3 DNA reads TGTGCCAGCAATATTAGGGGGCCACGAGCTTTCTTT. Its translation is CASNIRGPRAFF. The chain is built from TRBV11-3 and TRBJ1-1; 7 bases align to TRBD1. V trimming: 7 bases; J trimming: 10 bases; junction bases outside the gene matches: 9. This CDR3 comprises 12 residues. CDR1 is SGHNT and CDR2 is YENEEA in the germline V gene.

The chain carries TRBV27 and TRBJ2-5; the D gene is possibly TRBD2 (5 bases). V lost 2 bases and J 4 bases, leaving 14 bases between the germline ends. Germline CDR1 and CDR2: MNHEY and SMNVEV (reference sequence). This CDR3 has 15 residues. The chain's CDR3 is CASSLGELYRETQYF. The CDR3 DNA reads TGTGCCAGCAGTTTAGGGGAGTTGTATCGAGAGACCCAGTACTTC.